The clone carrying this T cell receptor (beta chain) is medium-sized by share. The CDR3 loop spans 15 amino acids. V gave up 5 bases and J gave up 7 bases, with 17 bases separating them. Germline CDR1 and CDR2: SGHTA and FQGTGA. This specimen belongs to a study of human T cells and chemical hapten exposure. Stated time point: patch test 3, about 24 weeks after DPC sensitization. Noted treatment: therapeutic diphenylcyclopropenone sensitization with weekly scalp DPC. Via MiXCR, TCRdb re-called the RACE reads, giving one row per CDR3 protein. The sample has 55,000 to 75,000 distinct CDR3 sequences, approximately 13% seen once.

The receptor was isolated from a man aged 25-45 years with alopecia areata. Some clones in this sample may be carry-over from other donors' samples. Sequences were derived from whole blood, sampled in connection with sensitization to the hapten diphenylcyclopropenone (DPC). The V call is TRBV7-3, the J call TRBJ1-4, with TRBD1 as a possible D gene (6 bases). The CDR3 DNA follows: TGTGCCAGCAGCCAAACCGGGACACCTGGTGAAAAACTGTTTTTT. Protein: CASSQTGTPGEKLFF.